What follows are 32 T cell receptor beta chains derived from one specimen sequenced in a study of early stage breast cancer tumors. Only in-frame clones appear in the TCRdb table, and some are missing; sequencing was by immunoSEQ multiplex PCR. The data contain 50,000 to 65,000 clones, around 80% of them seen just once; the ten biggest clones take up around 3.7%. Specimen: blood. Receptors were obtained from a person aged 30-39 years with breast cancer.

The CDR3, as DNA: TGTGCCAGCAGTGAGTACAGGGGGAGTAGCGGGGAGCTGTTTTTT. Translated, it gives CASSEYRGSSGELFF. The chain has TRBV6-1 and TRBJ2-2; 8 bases match TRBD1. The CDR3 covers 15 residues. CDR1 is MNHNS, CDR2 SASEGT, per germline. Germline trimming cut 3 bases from V and 7 bases from J; bases unmatched to any gene: 7.

The sample holds one count of this clone. The chain combines TRBV19 with TRBJ2-2; 11 nucleotides line up with TRBD2. The germline CDR1 and CDR2 sequences are LNHDA and SQIVND (reference sequence). V lost 5 bases to trimming and J lost 3 bases; unmatched junction nucleotides: 2. The CDR3 is 15 residues long. In DNA, the CDR3 is TGTGCCAGTAGTTCACTAGCGGGAGACACCGGGGAGCTGTTTTTT. As protein: CASSSLAGDTGELFF.

This clone showed up just a few times. The chain is built from TRBV19 and TRBJ1-6; maybe TRBD1 (6 bases). The CDR3 is 14 amino acids. Germline lookup yields CDR1 LNHDA and CDR2 SQIVND (reference sequence). The V gene lost 7 bases and the J gene lost 11 bases, with 18 bases spanning the gap. The CDR3 DNA reads TGTGCCAGTACTTTCTCCGGGACACGAACACCCCTCCACTTT. Translating gives CASTFSGTRTPLHF.

The rearrangement links TRBV10-1 to TRBJ2-7, with D tentatively TRBD2 (6 bases). This CDR3 spans 14 amino acids. V dropped 10 bases and J dropped 0 bases, with 16 bases sitting between them. CDR1 and CDR2 from the germline V gene are WNHNN and SYGVQD (reference sequence). The CDR3 loop reads CAILGLLSSYEQYF. The CDR3 nucleotides are TGCGCCATCCTGGGACTTCTAAGCTCCTACGAGCAGTACTTC.

The chain joins TRBV19 to TRBJ1-2; the match to TRBD1 covers 11 bases. This CDR3 spans 14 amino acids. CDR1 is LNHDA and CDR2 is SQIVND in the germline V gene (reference sequence). J gave up 6 bases and V 6 bases, and 6 bases lay outside the gene matches. The CDR3 nucleotides are TGTGCCAGTAGGCAACCGGGACAGGGGGATGGCTACACCTTC. It translates to CASRQPGQGDGYTF.

The chain combines TRBV9 with TRBJ2-1, with D uncertain. The CDR3 consists of 11 residues. Deletions cut 5 bases from V and 7 bases from J, with 7 bases between. Per the germline V gene, CDR1 is SGDLS and CDR2 is YYNGEE. CDR3 residues: CASRSMNEQFF. The CDR3 DNA sequence: TGTGCCAGCAGGAGCATGAATGAGCAGTTCTTC.

This clone has only a few counts. The CDR3 sequence: CASSSQGVGTEAFF. CDR3 nucleotide sequence: TGTGCCAGTAGTAGTCAGGGGGTGGGGACTGAAGCTTTCTTT. This sequence joins TRBV19 and TRBJ1-1; 7 bases are a match to TRBD1. CDR1 and CDR2 (germline): LNHDA, SQIVND (reference sequence). Trimming cost V 4 bases and J 5 bases; bases outside gene matches: 7. This CDR3 comprises 14 residues.

The chain carries TRBV7-6 and TRBJ1-1; 7 bases line up with TRBD1. CDR3 length equals 15 residues. Per the germline V gene, CDR1 is SGHVS and CDR2 is FNYEAQ. Trimming took 5 bases from V and 0 from J; bases not matched to a gene: 6. The CDR3 is CASSGRTGMNTEAFF. The DNA of the CDR3 is TGTGCCAGCAGCGGACGGACAGGAATGAACACTGAAGCTTTCTTT.

The rearrangement links TRBV19 to TRBJ1-1; D gene unclear. The V end lost 3 bases, the J end lost 3 bases, and 11 bases lay between the germline ends. The CDR3 covers 14 residues. CDR1 and CDR2 (germline): LNHDA, SQIVND (reference sequence). CDR3 protein: CASSIGVPDTEAFF. The CDR3, as DNA: TGTGCCAGTAGTATTGGGGTTCCCGACACTGAAGCTTTCTTT.

The chain has TRBV27 and TRBJ2-7; TRBD1 is a possible D gene (7 bases). The germline V and J ends were trimmed by 4 bases and 5 bases, with 18 bases remaining between them. The length of the CDR3 is 15 residues. Germline V gives CDR1 MNHEY, CDR2 SMNVEV (reference sequence). Here the CDR3 reads CASSSAAGTADEQYF. In DNA form, the CDR3 reads TGTGCCAGCAGTTCCGCGGCGGGGACAGCGGACGAGCAGTACTTC.

The V and J genes are TRBV18 and TRBJ1-1; D not certain. The CDR3 spans 15 residues. V lost 3 bases and J lost 3, with 14 bases in between. The V gene's germline CDR1 is KGHSH and CDR2 LQKENI. The CDR3 reads CASSPGINLDTEAFF. The DNA for the CDR3 is TGTGCCAGCTCACCGGGAATTAATTTGGACACTGAAGCTTTCTTT.

This clone was seen once. The rearrangement links TRBV6-5 to TRBJ2-1, with D tentatively TRBD2 (6 bases). The V gene's germline CDR1 is MNHEY and CDR2 SVGAGI. The CDR3 totals 14 residues. Trimming removed 7 bases at V and 6 bases at J, with 16 bases between. CDR3 residues: CASTKRVTGNEQFF. The CDR3 bases are TGTGCCAGCACCAAGCGGGTAACGGGCAATGAGCAGTTCTTC.

This clone was seen only once. The CDR3 spells CASSYQPFGGGYTF. The CDR3 DNA reads TGTGCCAGCAGTTACCAACCCTTCGGGGGTGGCTACACCTTC. The J gene is TRBJ1-2, the V gene TRBV6-6, with a possible D match to TRBD1 (5 bases). This CDR3 region has 14 residues. Germline assignment: CDR1 MNHNY and CDR2 SVGAGI (reference sequence). Between the trimmed V and J ends, which lost 2 bases and 7 bases, there was a span of 14 bases.

V gene TRBV9 combines with J gene TRBJ2-3; 7 bases align to TRBD1. Germline V lookup: CDR1 SGDLS, CDR2 YYNGEE. The CDR3 length is 16 residues. The junction had 6 bases not matched to a gene; V was cut back by 2 bases and J by 0 bases. The CDR3 DNA sequence: TGTGCCAGCAGCGTCGCGGACAGGCTTAGCACAGATACGCAGTATTTT. Protein: CASSVADRLSTDTQYF.

This clone was found a few times. The chain employs TRBV19 and TRBJ1-2, with 8 positions matching TRBD1. Germline V gene data show CDR1 as LNHDA and CDR2 as SQIVND (reference sequence). This CDR3 has 15 amino acids. V lost 7 bases, J lost 4 bases, and 11 bases stayed unmatched. CDR3 bases: TGTGCCAGTACCCCGGACAGGGAGAATATCTATGGCTACACCTTC. Amino acid sequence: CASTPDRENIYGYTF.

A single count supports this clone. V and J are TRBV10-2 and TRBJ2-3; possible D gene TRBD2, 5 bases. The V gene's germline CDR1 is WSHSY and CDR2 SAAADI. Trimming removed 6 bases from V and 0 bases from J, with 13 bases in between. This CDR3 comprises 15 residues. The CDR3 protein is CASRSDFLSTDTQYF. The CDR3 region has the DNA TGCGCCAGCAGATCGGACTTTTTAAGCACAGATACGCAGTATTTT.

This clone was counted once. J is TRBJ2-3 and V is TRBV7-9; TRBD1 agrees at 8 bases. CDR3 length: 17 residues. V dropped 4 bases and J dropped 1; count of bases not matched to a gene: 10. Looked up from germline, CDR1 is SEHNR and CDR2 is FQNEAQ (reference sequence). CDR3 nucleotides: TGTGCCAGCAGCTCCCGGGGGACAGGCGAGGGCACAGATACGCAGTATTTT. This sequence encodes CASSSRGTGEGTDTQYF.

The V call is TRBV20-1, the J call TRBJ2-1, with 7 bases matching TRBD2. Germline CDR1 reads DFQATT; CDR2 reads SNEGSKA (reference sequence). After removal of 6 bases from V and 8 bases from J, the junction contained 4 bases not matched to a gene. This CDR3 has 11 residues. CDR3 nucleotide sequence: TGCAGTGCCGCGGCGGGAGATGAGCAGTTCTTC. Translated, it gives CSAAAGDEQFF.

This clone was counted a single time. The genes are TRBV15 and TRBJ2-7; D unresolved. The CDR3 totals 16 residues. The germline V gene has CDR1 LNHNV and CDR2 YYDKDF (reference sequence). Trimming took 1 base from V and 2 from J, leaving 15 bases between them. The chain's CDR3 is CATSRAGRAETYEQYF. The CDR3, as DNA: TGTGCCACCAGCAGAGCCGGACGGGCGGAGACCTACGAGCAGTACTTC.

The genes are TRBV29-1 and TRBJ2-7, with 8 bases fitting TRBD2. Trimming removed 5 bases from V and 0 bases from J; junction bases left unmatched: 6. The CDR3 sequence is 14 residues long. Germline V lookup: CDR1 SQVTM, CDR2 ANQGSEA. The CDR3 loop reads CSVRTSWSSYEQYF. DNA of the CDR3: TGCAGCGTTCGGACTAGCTGGAGCTCCTACGAGCAGTACTTC.

The chain uses TRBV10-3 and TRBJ1-5, with 7 bases that match TRBD1. J lost 7 bases, V lost 0 bases, and 3 bases had no gene match. This CDR3 has 14 residues. Per germline, CDR1 ENHRY and CDR2 SYGVKD. CDR3 coding DNA: TGTGCCATCAGTGAGTCAGGGACAGACCAGCCCCAGCATTTT. It codes for CAISESGTDQPQHF.

This clone was seen more than once but under ten times. The chain is built from TRBV15 and TRBJ2-5; 9 positions match TRBD2. The CDR3 runs to 15 residues. With V trimmed by 5 bases and J by 5 bases, 9 bases remained unmatched. Germline V gene sequence: CDR1 LNHNV, CDR2 YYDKDF (reference sequence). CDR3 loop: CATSPGGRAFETQYF. The CDR3 DNA reads as TGTGCCACCAGCCCGGGCGGGAGGGCCTTTGAGACCCAGTACTTC.

This chain links TRBV5-1 with TRBJ2-5; 9 bases fit TRBD2. The length of the CDR3 is 14 residues. J was trimmed by 5 bases and V by 5 bases; bases with no gene match: 7. Germline V CDR1 and CDR2: SGHRS, YFSETQ. The CDR3 is CASRAAGGIETQYF. The CDR3 coding sequence is TGCGCCAGCAGAGCGGCGGGAGGGATTGAGACCCAGTACTTC. The full variable domain, in which reference TRBV5-1 and TRBJ2-5 provide the parts outside the CDR3, is KAGVTQTPRYLIKTRGQQVTLSCSPISGHRSVSWYQQTPGQGLQFLFEYFSETQRNKGNFPGRFSGRQFSNSRSEMNVSTLELGDSALYLCASRAAGGIETQYFGPGTRLLVL.

The chain carries TRBV5-1 and TRBJ1-1; D gene unclear. Germline CDR1 and CDR2: SGHRS and YFSETQ. This CDR3 spans 11 amino acids. Trimming removed 2 bases at V and 7 bases at J, with 6 bases between. The CDR3 sequence: CASSFLSEAFF. In DNA, the CDR3 is TGCGCCAGCAGCTTTTTGAGTGAAGCTTTCTTT.

CDR3 sequence (DNA): TGTGCCAGCAGTTTATATGACATAGGGGGCTTGAACACCGGGGAGCTGTTTTTT. It specifies CASSLYDIGGLNTGELFF. The chain joins TRBV27 to TRBJ2-2, with 7 bases matching TRBD1. J lost 1 base, V lost 1 base, and 9 bases had no gene match. Germline V gives CDR1 MNHEY, CDR2 SMNVEV (reference sequence). This CDR3 has 18 residues.

J is TRBJ2-3 and V is TRBV19; perhaps TRBD1 as D (5 bases). The CDR3 is made up of 12 amino acids. Germline V gives CDR1 LNHDA, CDR2 SQIVND (reference sequence). V was shortened by 6 bases and J by 6 bases, with 10 bases between the two germline ends. CDR3 amino acids: CASRTTADTQYF. CDR3 bases: TGTGCCAGTAGGACGACAGCGGATACGCAGTATTTT.

The chain has TRBV5-1 and TRBJ2-1; D remains unclear. The CDR3 runs to 16 residues. V lost 2 bases, J lost 0 bases, and 12 bases lay in between. CDR1 and CDR2 from the germline V gene are SGHRS and YFSETQ. CDR3 amino acids: CASSFRSSSSYNEQFF. The CDR3 nucleotides are TGCGCCAGCAGCTTTCGATCTTCGAGCTCCTACAATGAGCAGTTCTTC.

The V gene is TRBV19, the J gene TRBJ2-7, with a weak D call TRBD1 (6 bases). Germline CDR1 reads LNHDA; CDR2 reads SQIVND (reference sequence). The CDR3 has 13 amino acids. V was cut by 3 bases and J by 4 bases, with 10 bases left in between. The CDR3 is CASSMGQVYEQYF. The CDR3 bases are TGTGCCAGTAGTATGGGACAAGTATACGAGCAGTACTTC. The variable domain in full, completed from reference TRBV19 and TRBJ2-7, reads DGGITQSPKYLFRKEGQNVTLSCEQNLNHDAMYWYRQDPGQGLRLIYYSQIVNDFQKGDIAEGYSVSREKKESFPLTVTSAQKNPTAFYLCASSMGQVYEQYFGPGTRLTVT.

The chain uses TRBV6-5 and TRBJ2-7; D is undetermined. Germline values: CDR1 MNHEY, CDR2 SVGAGI. This CDR3 is 14 amino acids long. Trimming removed 2 bases from V and 5 bases from J, with 13 bases in between. The CDR3: CASSYLVSVHEQYF. DNA for the CDR3: TGTGCCAGCAGTTACCTAGTTTCTGTGCACGAGCAGTACTTC.

This sequence joins TRBV19 and TRBJ1-5; weak D call: TRBD1 (5 bases). V was trimmed by 7 bases and J by 3 bases, leaving 22 bases between them. CDR1 and CDR2 from the germline V gene are LNHDA and SQIVND (reference sequence). The CDR3 contains 17 residues. The CDR3 spells CASTPGTLLRNNQPQHF. Written as DNA, the CDR3 is TGTGCCAGTACCCCAGGGACCCTCCTCAGGAACAATCAGCCCCAGCATTTT. Variable domain in full (rest from reference TRBV19 and TRBJ1-5): DGGITQSPKYLFRKEGQNVTLSCEQNLNHDAMYWYRQDPGQGLRLIYYSQIVNDFQKGDIAEGYSVSREKKESFPLTVTSAQKNPTAFYLCASTPGTLLRNNQPQHFGDGTRLSIL.

The rearrangement joins TRBV6-1 to TRBJ2-5, with TRBD2 matching 13 bases. From germline, CDR1 is MNHNS and CDR2 SASEGT. This CDR3 spans 15 amino acids. The V segment lost 8 bases and the J segment 1 base; nucleotides outside the gene matches: 4. The CDR3 coding sequence is TGTGCCAGCGTAGGGACTAGCGGGGCCCAAGAGACCCAGTACTTC. Translation: CASVGTSGAQETQYF.

The chain is built from TRBV5-1 and TRBJ2-7; D is uncertain. V was shortened by 0 bases and J by 2 bases, with 9 bases between the two germline ends. The CDR3 length is 14 residues. CDR1 is SGHRS and CDR2 is YFSETQ in the germline V gene. CDR3 coding DNA: TGCGCCAGCAGCTTGGACACTCCAGCCTACGAGCAGTACTTC. It codes for CASSLDTPAYEQYF. Complete variable domain (other parts from reference TRBV5-1 and TRBJ2-7): KAGVTQTPRYLIKTRGQQVTLSCSPISGHRSVSWYQQTPGQGLQFLFEYFSETQRNKGNFPGRFSGRQFSNSRSEMNVSTLELGDSALYLCASSLDTPAYEQYFGPGTRLTVT.